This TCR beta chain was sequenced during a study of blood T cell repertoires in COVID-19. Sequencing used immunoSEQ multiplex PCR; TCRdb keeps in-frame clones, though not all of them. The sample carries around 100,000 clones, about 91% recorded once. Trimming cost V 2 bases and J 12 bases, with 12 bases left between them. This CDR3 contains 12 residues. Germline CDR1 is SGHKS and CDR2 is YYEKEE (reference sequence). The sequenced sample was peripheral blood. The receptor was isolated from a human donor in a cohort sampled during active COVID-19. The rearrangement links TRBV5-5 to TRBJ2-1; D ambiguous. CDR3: CASSFDIRLQFF. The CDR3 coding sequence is TGTGCCAGCAGCTTCGACATTAGGTTGCAGTTCTTC.